This entry lists 25 T cell receptor beta chains sequenced from one sample in a study of T-cell reconstitution after alpha-beta-depleted transplantation in children. Molecular barcoding with unique molecular identifiers was used for the TCRbeta library. MiXCR, run by TCRdb on the PCR reads, gives a single entry per CDR3 protein. In the table there are 330,000 or so distinct CDR3 sequences, around 10% of which are singletons. Sequenced material: PBMCs from the stem cell graft donor, taken from the stem cell graft. Receptors were obtained from a human donor who donated a stem cell graft to a child with acute lymphoblastic leukemia.

This clonotype has a count of ten or more. The V and J genes are TRBV5-1 and TRBJ2-7; D gene ambiguous. The CDR3 length is 14 residues. V was pared by 5 bases and J by 0 bases, with 12 bases between. From germline, CDR1 is SGHRS and CDR2 YFSETQ. CDR3 protein: CASRAGSSSYEQYF. The CDR3, as DNA: TGCGCCAGCAGAGCCGGCTCATCCTCCTACGAGCAGTACTTC.

This clonotype occurred a few times. This chain uses TRBV20-1 with TRBJ1-4; D possibly corresponds to TRBD1 (5 bases). V was trimmed by 3 bases and J by 6 bases, leaving 14 bases between them. Germline V CDR1 and CDR2: DFQATT, SNEGSKA (reference sequence). The length of the CDR3 is 14 residues. The CDR3 spells CSASRRVLDEKLFF. The CDR3 coding sequence is TGCAGTGCTAGTCGCAGGGTCTTAGATGAAAAACTGTTTTTT.

This clonotype has just a few counts. The chain joins TRBV7-9 to TRBJ1-4; D not certain. Germline CDR1 reads SEHNR; CDR2 reads FQNEAQ (reference sequence). This CDR3 contains 16 residues. Between the trimmed V and J ends, which lost 4 bases and 1 base, there was a span of 13 bases. The CDR3 nucleotides are TGTGCCAGCAGCTCGAAAGGGTATGGAACTAATGAAAAACTGTTTTTT. This translates into CASSSKGYGTNEKLFF.

J is TRBJ1-5 and V is TRBV27, with a possible D match to TRBD1 (5 bases). The germline gives CDR1 MNHEY, CDR2 SMNVEV (reference sequence). The germline V and J ends were trimmed by 2 bases and 2 bases, with 16 bases remaining between them. The CDR3 contains 17 residues. For the CDR3, the DNA is TGTGCCAGCAGTTTAATGTTTCGTCGGGGACGCAATCAGCCCCAGCATTTT. Protein: CASSLMFRRGRNQPQHF.

The chain is built from TRBV20-1 and TRBJ2-1; 9 bases map to TRBD1. The CDR3 is 15 amino acids. J was trimmed by 9 bases and V by 3 bases; bases with no gene match: 12. CDR1 and CDR2 (germline): DFQATT, SNEGSKA (reference sequence). CDR3 in amino acids: CSARVWDRDHSEQFF. The CDR3 DNA is TGCAGTGCTAGGGTCTGGGACAGGGATCATAGTGAGCAGTTCTTC.

In this sample, this clonotype turned up a few times. V usage is TRBV24-1 and J usage is TRBJ1-3; 7 bases align to TRBD1. Germline CDR1 is KGHDR and CDR2 is SFDVKD. With 0 bases clipped from V and 0 bases from J, the junction kept 10 bases outside the gene matches. This CDR3 region has 19 residues. The CDR3 DNA reads TGTGCCACCAGTGATTTGCTGCGGGACAGCACTTTCTCTGGAAACACCATATATTTT. Translating it yields CATSDLLRDSTFSGNTIYF.

In this sample, this clonotype turned up a few times. The rearrangement joins TRBV29-1 to TRBJ2-7; 9 bases match TRBD1. The V gene's germline CDR1 is SQVTM and CDR2 ANQGSEA. With V trimmed by 6 bases and J by 7 bases, 10 bases remained unmatched. CDR3 length equals 13 residues. CDR3 region: CSVGTGRSGEQYF. The CDR3, as DNA: TGCAGCGTGGGGACAGGGCGGTCAGGTGAGCAGTACTTC.

This clonotype showed up many times. The V gene is TRBV12-3 or TRBV12-4, the J gene TRBJ1-1, with D perhaps TRBD1 (6 bases). V was clipped by 2 bases and J by 2 bases, with 9 bases between them. The CDR3 runs to 14 residues. Here the CDR3 reads CASSLRGVNTEAFF. The CDR3 coding sequence is TGTGCCAGCAGTTTAAGGGGGGTAAACACTGAAGCTTTCTTT.

The V call is TRBV20-1, the J call TRBJ2-5; weak D call: TRBD1 (5 bases). This CDR3 spans 14 amino acids. V dropped 4 bases and J dropped 0 bases, with 12 bases sitting between them. Per the germline V gene, CDR1 is DFQATT and CDR2 is SNEGSKA (reference sequence). The CDR3 is CSAMLTANQETQYF. The CDR3 DNA reads as TGCAGTGCTATGCTGACAGCAAACCAAGAGACCCAGTACTTC.

This clonotype was seen more than once but under ten times. The V call is TRBV7-9, the J call TRBJ2-1; possible D gene TRBD2, 6 bases. This CDR3 is 13 amino acids long. The V end was cut by 4 bases, the J end by 15 bases, with 19 bases between. Germline V gives CDR1 SEHNR, CDR2 FQNEAQ (reference sequence). The CDR3 coding sequence is TGTGCCAGCAGCTCGGGGCGGGAAACCACGTCGTTCTTC. This codes for CASSSGRETTSFF.

Comment on this clonotype: A much larger clone differs by one base, so this may be a read error. The V call is TRBV12-3 or TRBV12-4, the J call TRBJ1-3, with D possibly being TRBD1 (5 bases). The CDR3 length is 12 residues. The germline V and J ends were trimmed by 6 bases and 9 bases, with 12 bases remaining between them. CDR3 in DNA: TGTGCCAGCAGAACAGGCGGTATCACCATATATTTT. It is translated as CASRTGGITIYF.

The chain recombines TRBV2 with TRBJ2-2, with 7 bases that match TRBD1. CDR1 is SNHLY and CDR2 is FYNNEI in the germline V gene. V lost 6 bases to trimming and J lost 4 bases; unmatched junction nucleotides: 5. The CDR3 has 14 residues. Here the CDR3 DNA reads TGTGCCAGCAGGGCAGGGGGTGCCACCGGGGAGCTGTTTTTT. It encodes CASRAGGATGELFF.

This clonotype has at least ten counts. The rearrangement links TRBV7-2 to TRBJ1-5, with D unresolved. V was trimmed by 5 bases and J by 1 base, leaving 12 bases between them. CDR1 is SGHTA and CDR2 is FQGNSA in the germline V gene. The CDR3 extends over 15 amino acids. The CDR3 DNA is TGTGCCAGCAGCCCCCAATTCGGCAGCAATCAGCCCCAGCATTTT. Translating it yields CASSPQFGSNQPQHF.

The J gene is TRBJ2-3, the V gene TRBV25-1; 8 bases are shared with TRBD2. Germline values: CDR1 MGHDK, CDR2 SYGVNS. V was pared by 3 bases and J by 2 bases, with 10 bases of the junction left unmatched. This CDR3 has 17 amino acids. The CDR3: CASSDPSSGSPTDTQYF. The CDR3 DNA reads as TGTGCCAGCAGTGACCCCTCCAGCGGGAGCCCCACAGATACGCAGTATTTT.

The rearrangement links TRBV5-4 to TRBJ1-2; D may be TRBD1 (6 bases). The CDR3 totals 13 residues. V gave up 3 bases and J gave up 3 bases, with 9 bases separating them. Germline-derived CDR1 and CDR2 are SGHNT and YYREEE (reference sequence). The CDR3 spells CASSWHRDYGYTF. The CDR3 coding sequence is TGTGCCAGCAGCTGGCACAGGGACTATGGCTACACCTTC.

The chain is built from TRBV7-2 and TRBJ2-7; D ambiguous. The CDR3 is made up of 13 amino acids. In germline, CDR1 is SGHTA, CDR2 FQGNSA. Deletions cut 6 bases from V and 0 bases from J, with 9 bases between. CDR3 sequence: CASRRPSSYEQYF. CDR3 coding DNA: TGTGCCAGCAGGCGGCCTAGCTCCTACGAGCAGTACTTC.

This clonotype was recorded a few times. The J gene is TRBJ2-5, the V gene TRBV20-1; D gene uncertain. The germline V gene has CDR1 DFQATT and CDR2 SNEGSKA (reference sequence). The CDR3 contains 14 residues. Trimming took 2 bases from V and 3 from J, leaving 13 bases between them. This CDR3 reads CSARSDWFEETQYF. CDR3 nucleotide sequence: TGCAGTGCTAGATCCGACTGGTTCGAAGAGACCCAGTACTTC.

The chain has TRBV29-1 and TRBJ1-5; D remains unclear. The CDR3 consists of 13 residues. The germline V gene encodes CDR1 SQVTM and CDR2 ANQGSEA. V dropped 4 bases and J dropped 0 bases, with 7 bases sitting between them. CDR3 nucleotide sequence: TGCAGCGTTGTGACGAATAGCAATCAGCCCCAGCATTTT. This gives the protein CSVVTNSNQPQHF.

There are many counts of this clonotype. The chain has TRBV29-1 and TRBJ2-5; D possibly corresponds to TRBD2 (5 bases). The V end lost 7 bases, the J end lost 1 base, and 10 bases lay between the germline ends. Germline-derived CDR1 and CDR2 are SQVTM and ANQGSEA. The CDR3 is 12 residues long. CDR3 in DNA: TGCAGCGCCGTTCGGGGCCAAGAGACCCAGTACTTC. It encodes CSAVRGQETQYF.

This clonotype was observed a few times. V usage is TRBV5-1 and J usage is TRBJ1-5; D unresolved. Deletions cut 4 bases from V and 3 bases from J, with 8 bases between. Germline CDR1 SGHRS, CDR2 YFSETQ. The CDR3 is 13 residues long. In DNA, the CDR3 is TGCGCCAGCAGCACAGACCTCAATCAGCCCCAGCATTTT. This encodes CASSTDLNQPQHF.

This rearrangement joins TRBV12-3 or TRBV12-4 to TRBJ1-5; tentative D call: TRBD1 (5 bases). The CDR3 contains 20 residues. V was clipped by 3 bases and J by 0 bases, with 24 bases between them. The CDR3 nucleotides read TGTGCCAGCAGTTTTTCTTCCGGGACGGGACTGTCTAATAGCAATCAGCCCCAGCATTTT. This sequence encodes CASSFSSGTGLSNSNQPQHF.

The rearrangement uses TRBV5-1 and TRBJ2-2; 10 nucleotides match TRBD1. Germline CDR1 SGHRS, CDR2 YFSETQ. With 0 bases clipped from V and 9 bases from J, the junction kept 14 bases outside the gene matches. The CDR3 has 18 amino acids. The CDR3 sequence: CASSLELPGQGIMRELFF. The CDR3 region has the DNA TGCGCCAGCAGCTTGGAACTCCCGGGACAGGGGATTATGAGGGAGCTGTTTTTT.

This clonotype has only a few counts. The chain links TRBV28 to TRBJ2-2; TRBD1 matches 7 bases. V trimming: 2 bases; J trimming: 4 bases; junction bases outside the gene matches: 4. Germline values: CDR1 MDHEN, CDR2 SYDVKM. The CDR3 runs to 15 residues. The CDR3 reads CASSLRGRGTGELFF. The CDR3 coding sequence is TGTGCCAGCAGTTTAAGGGGGCGCGGCACCGGGGAGCTGTTTTTT.

The gene calls are TRBV15 and TRBJ2-1; 10 nucleotides line up with TRBD2. In germline, CDR1 is LNHNV, CDR2 YYDKDF (reference sequence). J was trimmed by 6 bases and V by 4 bases; bases with no gene match: 3. This CDR3 comprises 14 residues. CDR3 coding DNA: TGTGCCACCAGCAAGGAGCGGGAGGGCAATGAGCAGTTCTTC. Translation: CATSKEREGNEQFF.

The chain carries TRBV28 and TRBJ2-3; weak D call: TRBD2 (5 bases). Trimming pared 4 bases from V and 0 bases from J, leaving 11 bases between. The CDR3 consists of 15 residues. Germline V gives CDR1 MDHEN, CDR2 SYDVKM. CDR3 residues: CASSSTGDSTDTQYF. CDR3 nucleotides: TGTGCCAGCAGTTCTACCGGGGATAGCACAGATACGCAGTATTTT.